This section outlines one TCR beta chain sequence together with its context. The V end was cut by 3 bases, the J end by 9 bases, with 12 bases between. Germline lookup yields CDR1 LNHDA and CDR2 SQIVND (reference sequence). The CDR3 runs 13 residues. These data belong to a study of blood T cell repertoires in COVID-19. For the study at large: The analysed material was cDNA or gDNA that came from T cells, B-cell-depleted T cells, or PBMCs.

Profiling relied on immunoSEQ multiplex PCR, and the TCRdb table lists in-frame clones only, not all of them. This table holds about 200,000 clones, approximately 87% found once. This TCR came from a woman aged 70-85 years with acute or convalescent COVID-19. V gene TRBV19 combines with J gene TRBJ1-5; a weak D match, TRBD1 (6 bases). Sequenced input: peripheral blood. The CDR3 is CASSMGAIPPQHF. The CDR3, as DNA: TGTGCCAGTAGTATGGGGGCTATACCGCCCCAGCATTTT.